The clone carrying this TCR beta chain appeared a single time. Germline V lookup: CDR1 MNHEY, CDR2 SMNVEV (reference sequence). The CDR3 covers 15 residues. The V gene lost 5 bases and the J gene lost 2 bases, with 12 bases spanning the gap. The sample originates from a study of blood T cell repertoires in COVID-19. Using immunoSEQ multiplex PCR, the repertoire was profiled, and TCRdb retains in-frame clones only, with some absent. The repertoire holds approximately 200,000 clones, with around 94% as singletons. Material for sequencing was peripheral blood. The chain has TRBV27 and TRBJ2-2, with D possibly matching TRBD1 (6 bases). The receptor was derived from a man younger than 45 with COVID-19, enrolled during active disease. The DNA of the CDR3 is TGTGCCAGCAGTCCCGTGGGACACAACACCGGGGAGCTGTTTTTT. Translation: CASSPVGHNTGELFF.